The 10 T cell receptor beta chains in this list originate from one sample, sequenced in a study of blood T cells in healthy people across ages. The second PCR ran roughly 7 to 12 cycles with a sample-barcoded 5' primer and J-beta primers. TCRdb reprocessed the 5' RACE reads via MiXCR and lists one record per CDR3 protein. There are over 600,000 distinct CDR3 sequences in the sample; roughly 46% occur only once, and around 18% lies in the top ten. Sequenced sample: blood. These receptors were collected from a man aged 80 or over in good health.

The chain is built from TRBV6-1 and TRBJ2-1; 7 bases align to TRBD2. CDR1 and CDR2 from the germline V gene are MNHNS and SASEGT. The CDR3 runs 17 residues. The V and J ends lost 6 bases and 10 bases, in that order; junction bases with no gene match: 21. The CDR3 DNA reads TGTGCCAGCAGCAAGCCCCCGGGACTACACCACCGCCTCGAGCAGTTCTTC. As protein: CASSKPPGLHHRLEQFF.

With respect to this clonotype: A read error may produce the germline difference seen at one junction end. This rearrangement joins TRBV12-3 or TRBV12-4 to TRBJ1-4; tentatively, D is TRBD1 (5 bases). The CDR3 extends over 14 amino acids. The CDR3 is CASRLAVHTGKLFF. CDR3 in DNA: TGTGCCAGCAGGTTAGCGGTCCATACAGGAAAACTGTTTTTT.

About this clonotype itself: A much larger clone sits a single nucleotide away, making a read error possible. The chain recombines TRBV15 with TRBJ2-1, with D perhaps TRBD1 (5 bases). Trimming left V 3 bases short and J 13 bases short, with 19 bases between. The CDR3 is 14 residues long. CDR1 LNHNV and CDR2 YYDKDF come from the germline V gene (reference sequence). CDR3 DNA: TGTGCCACCAGCAGCTCCAGGGCCAGAGAGACCCAGTTCTTC. Its protein is CATSSSRARETQFF.

The V call is TRBV28, the J call TRBJ2-4; 8 positions agree with TRBD1. The CDR3 consists of 18 residues. Looked up from germline, CDR1 is MDHEN and CDR2 is SYDVKM. V lost 8 bases and J lost 0; bases outside the gene matches: 15. For the CDR3, the DNA is TGTGCCAGCGAATCGGTTACAGGGGGTGATCTAGCCAAAAACATTCAGTACTTC. Translating gives CASESVTGGDLAKNIQYF.

The rearrangement uses TRBV7-9 and TRBJ2-7; no clear D. The CDR3 extends over 18 amino acids. The V end lost 4 bases, the J end lost 3 bases, and 25 bases lay between the germline ends. The germline V gene has CDR1 SEHNR and CDR2 FQNEAQ (reference sequence). In DNA form, the CDR3 reads TGTGCCAGCAGCTCCACCTCCCTAGGGCTCGGGTCCCTCTACGAGCAGTACTTC. Amino acid sequence: CASSSTSLGLGSLYEQYF.

This clonotype was seen only a few times. This sequence may be a read error, since a much larger clone differs from it by one base. The rearrangement links TRBV20-1 to TRBJ2-5, with 9 bases that match TRBD2. In germline, CDR1 is DFQATT, CDR2 SNEGSKA (reference sequence). The V and J ends lost 2 bases and 11 bases, in that order; junction bases with no gene match: 12. This CDR3 comprises 14 residues. CDR3 sequence: CSARSTSGVQEQYF. The DNA of the CDR3 is TGCAGTGCTAGATCGACTAGCGGAGTCCAGGAGCAGTACTTC.

This clonotype was seen only a few times. The rearrangement uses TRBV6-1 and TRBJ1-2, with 8 positions matching TRBD1. The ends lost 4 bases at V and 2 bases at J; junction bases unmatched: 3. The CDR3 is 14 residues long. The V gene's germline CDR1 is MNHNS and CDR2 SASEGT. This chain's CDR3 is CASSVRQGNYGYTF. The DNA for the CDR3 is TGTGCCAGCAGTGTACGACAGGGGAACTATGGCTACACCTTC.

This clonotype showed up just a few times. The chain uses TRBV10-3 and TRBJ2-1; the match to TRBD1 covers 8 bases. V shed 7 bases and J 3 bases; nucleotides not matched to a gene: 2. Germline V lookup: CDR1 ENHRY, CDR2 SYGVKD. The CDR3 totals 13 residues. The CDR3 DNA is TGTGCCATCACCGGACAGGGCTACAATGAGCAGTTCTTC. Its protein is CAITGQGYNEQFF.

This clonotype was found a few times. The CDR3 sequence is CAISVASGYNEQFF. The DNA of the CDR3 is TGTGCCATCAGTGTGGCTAGCGGATACAATGAGCAGTTCTTC. The chain uses TRBV10-3 and TRBJ2-1; TRBD2 matches at 7 bases. Per germline, CDR1 ENHRY and CDR2 SYGVKD. V was clipped by 4 bases and J by 4 bases; unmatched bases: 4. The CDR3 runs 14 residues.

V gene TRBV4-1 combines with J gene TRBJ1-2, with 8 nucleotides matching TRBD1. The ends lost 4 bases at V and 1 base at J; junction bases unmatched: 5. Looked up from germline, CDR1 is MGHRA and CDR2 is YSYEKL. This CDR3 contains 15 residues. The CDR3 reads CASSPTDRDNYGYTF. The CDR3 DNA follows: TGCGCCAGCAGCCCGACGGACAGGGATAACTATGGCTACACCTTC.